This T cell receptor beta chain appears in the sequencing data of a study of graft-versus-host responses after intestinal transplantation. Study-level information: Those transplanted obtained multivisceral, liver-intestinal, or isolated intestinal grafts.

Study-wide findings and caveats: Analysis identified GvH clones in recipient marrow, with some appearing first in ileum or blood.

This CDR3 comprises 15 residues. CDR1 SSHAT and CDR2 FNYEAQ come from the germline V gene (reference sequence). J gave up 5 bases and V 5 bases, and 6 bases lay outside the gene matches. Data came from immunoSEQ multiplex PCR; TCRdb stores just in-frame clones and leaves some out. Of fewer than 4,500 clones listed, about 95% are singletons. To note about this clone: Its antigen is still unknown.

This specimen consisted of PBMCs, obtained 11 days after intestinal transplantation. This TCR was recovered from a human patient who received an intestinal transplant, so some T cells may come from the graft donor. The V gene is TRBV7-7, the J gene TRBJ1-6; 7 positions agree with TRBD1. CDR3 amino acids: CASSTGTVNNSPLHF. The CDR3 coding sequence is TGTGCCAGCAGCACCGGGACAGTCAATAATTCACCCCTCCACTTT.